The 18 T cell receptor beta chains reported below all come from one sample, sequenced in a study of cytomegalovirus exposure and HLA in healthy donors. The method was immunoSEQ multiplex PCR; TCRdb's version includes in-frame clones alone and lacks a portion of them. The table records approximately 60,000 clones, about 93% of them present only once. The sample comprised PBMCs. Source of these receptors: a man aged 18 to 29 in good health and CMV-seronegative.

The rearrangement joins TRBV15 to TRBJ2-2, with 13 positions matching TRBD2. The CDR3 is 17 residues long. The V gene's germline CDR1 is LNHNV and CDR2 YYDKDF (reference sequence). With V trimmed by 1 base and J by 1 base, 0 bases remained unmatched. This CDR3 reads CATSRGLAGGNTGELFF. The CDR3 bases are TGTGCCACCAGCAGAGGACTAGCGGGAGGGAACACCGGGGAGCTGTTTTTT.

A single count supports this clone. The chain employs TRBV6-1 and TRBJ2-6; D remains ambiguous. This CDR3 is built from 15 residues. Germline V gives CDR1 MNHNS, CDR2 SASEGT. V shed 6 bases and J shed 0 bases, with 9 bases lying between them. As DNA, the CDR3 is TGTGCCAGCAGGCAACCTAACTCTGGGGCCAACGTCCTGACTTTC. Translated, it gives CASRQPNSGANVLTF.

The chain has TRBV19 and TRBJ2-3; possibly TRBD2 for D (6 bases). The V and J ends lost 4 bases and 5 bases respectively, with 22 bases between them. The CDR3 contains 17 residues. Germline V gives CDR1 LNHDA, CDR2 SQIVND (reference sequence). CDR3: CASSTLAKDASRDTQYF. CDR3 DNA sequence: TGTGCCAGTAGTACCCTAGCGAAGGATGCCTCACGAGATACGCAGTATTTT.

The sample holds one count of this clone. The rearrangement uses TRBV19 and TRBJ2-2; D perhaps matches TRBD2 (5 bases). CDR1 and CDR2 (germline): LNHDA, SQIVND (reference sequence). The germline V and J ends were trimmed by 7 bases and 5 bases, with 14 bases remaining between them. The CDR3 contains 14 residues. The CDR3 loop is CASTKLAPTGELFF. The CDR3 coding sequence is TGTGCCAGTACCAAGTTAGCGCCAACCGGGGAGCTGTTTTTT.

The V gene is TRBV29-1, the J gene TRBJ2-5; D unresolved. Trimming took off 6 bases at V and 2 bases at J, with 4 bases between the two ends. CDR3 size: 10 residues. Looked up from germline, CDR1 is SQVTM and CDR2 is ANQGSEA. The CDR3 loop is CSVGQETQYF. CDR3 nucleotides: TGCAGCGTCGGTCAAGAGACCCAGTACTTC.

J is TRBJ2-2 and V is TRBV4-2, with 8 bases lining up with TRBD2. This CDR3 contains 15 residues. With V trimmed by 8 bases and J by 6 bases, 11 bases remained unmatched. Germline values: CDR1 LGHNA, CDR2 YNFKEQ. This chain's CDR3 is CASGRGGDLAGELFF. In DNA form, the CDR3 reads TGTGCCAGCGGCCGGGGGGGGGACCTCGCCGGGGAGCTGTTTTTT.

V is TRBV6-1 and J is TRBJ2-7; 10 bases agree with TRBD2. Germline V lookup: CDR1 MNHNS, CDR2 SASEGT. CDR3 length: 13 residues. V lost 6 bases and J lost 7; bases outside the gene matches: 6. CDR3 in amino acids: CASRTSGIREQYF. The CDR3 region has the DNA TGTGCCAGCAGAACTAGCGGGATAAGGGAGCAGTACTTC.

The V and J genes are TRBV11-2 and TRBJ2-1, with 7 bases fitting TRBD1. The trim removed 8 bases at V and 10 bases at J, leaving 11 bases unmatched. From germline, CDR1 is SGHAT and CDR2 FQNNGV. This CDR3 region has 13 residues. The CDR3 DNA reads as TGTGCCAGCGACAAAAGACAGGGTGGGGAGCAGTTCTTC. Encoded protein: CASDKRQGGEQFF.

This chain uses TRBV6-1 with TRBJ2-3; TRBD1 agrees at 8 bases. With V trimmed by 2 bases and J by 8 bases, 6 bases remained unmatched. There are 14 residues in the CDR3. Germline CDR1 MNHNS, CDR2 SASEGT. Written as DNA, the CDR3 is TGTGCCAGCAGTGAAACCGGGACAGGAGGTACGCAGTATTTT. It yields the protein CASSETGTGGTQYF.

V and J are TRBV12-5 and TRBJ1-1; the D is unclear. With 1 base removed from V and 6 bases from J, the gap between germline ends came to 9 bases. The CDR3 sequence is 13 residues long. In germline, CDR1 is LGHNT, CDR2 FRNRAP. CDR3 loop: CASGLDGLSEAFF. The CDR3 region has the DNA TGTGCTAGTGGTTTGGATGGACTGTCTGAAGCTTTCTTT.

The sample holds one count of this clone. This chain uses TRBV28 with TRBJ2-7; TRBD1 agrees at 7 bases. Germline V gene lookup returns CDR1 MDHEN and CDR2 SYDVKM. Trimming at V came to 6 bases and at J to 6 bases, leaving 8 bases not matched to a gene. The CDR3 totals 13 residues. CDR3 nucleotide sequence: TGTGCCAGCAGACCCGACAGGGTGACCGAGCAGTACTTC. Its protein product is CASRPDRVTEQYF.

The chain recombines TRBV27 with TRBJ2-2, with a weak D call TRBD1 (5 bases). This CDR3 is 14 amino acids long. Per germline, CDR1 MNHEY and CDR2 SMNVEV (reference sequence). Trimming took off 2 bases at V and 5 bases at J, with 9 bases between the two ends. CDR3 protein: CASSLRQLTGELFF. CDR3 nucleotides: TGTGCCAGCAGTTTAAGACAGTTAACCGGGGAGCTGTTTTTT.

V is TRBV5-6 and J is TRBJ1-5, with D perhaps matching TRBD1 (6 bases). The CDR3 is 14 residues long. V dropped 3 bases and J dropped 3 bases, with 10 bases sitting between them. Germline CDR1 and CDR2: SGHDT and YYEEEE. CDR3 loop: CASSSRQDNQPQHF. As DNA, the CDR3 is TGTGCCAGCAGCTCCCGACAGGACAATCAGCCCCAGCATTTT.

This chain joins TRBV30 and TRBJ2-6; 13 bases agree with TRBD2. The CDR3 has 15 residues. Germline V lookup: CDR1 GTSNPN, CDR2 SVGIG (reference sequence). After removal of 7 bases from V and 2 bases from J, the junction contained 2 bases not matched to a gene. The CDR3 loop is CALTSGRTGANVLTF. The CDR3 bases are TGTGCCTTGACTAGCGGGAGGACTGGGGCCAACGTCCTGACTTTC.

This chain connects TRBV5-4 to TRBJ2-3; 8 bases agree with TRBD1. Unmatched junction bases numbered 5, after V lost 4 bases and J lost 4 bases. This CDR3 comprises 14 residues. Germline-derived CDR1 and CDR2 are SGHNT and YYREEE (reference sequence). The CDR3 sequence is CASSPGQGPDTQYF. The CDR3 nucleotides read TGTGCCAGCAGCCCCGGACAGGGCCCAGATACGCAGTATTTT.

The V and J genes are TRBV18 and TRBJ2-1; 8 bases are a match to TRBD1. The germline gives CDR1 KGHSH, CDR2 LQKENI. The CDR3 is 15 residues long. V lost 4 bases, J lost 4 bases, and 6 bases stayed unmatched. CDR3 residues: CASSLGQGGYNEQFF. CDR3 in DNA: TGTGCCAGCTCACTCGGACAGGGAGGATACAATGAGCAGTTCTTC.

The V call is TRBV7-2, the J call TRBJ2-2; 14 nucleotides line up with TRBD2. Germline lookup yields CDR1 SGHTA and CDR2 FQGNSA. This CDR3 has 18 amino acids. V was pared by 4 bases and J by 4 bases, with 8 bases of the junction left unmatched. The DNA of the CDR3 is TGTGCCAGCAGCTGGAGACTAGCGGGAGGGACGGGCACCGGGGAGCTGTTTTTT. Protein product: CASSWRLAGGTGTGELFF.

The chain links TRBV6-1 to TRBJ1-1, with D unresolved. V was shortened by 2 bases and J by 7 bases, with 14 bases between the two germline ends. Germline V CDR1 and CDR2: MNHNS, SASEGT. This CDR3 has 14 residues. The CDR3 sequence is CASSERLGRDEAFF. The CDR3 DNA reads as TGTGCCAGCAGTGAAAGACTAGGAAGGGATGAAGCTTTCTTT.